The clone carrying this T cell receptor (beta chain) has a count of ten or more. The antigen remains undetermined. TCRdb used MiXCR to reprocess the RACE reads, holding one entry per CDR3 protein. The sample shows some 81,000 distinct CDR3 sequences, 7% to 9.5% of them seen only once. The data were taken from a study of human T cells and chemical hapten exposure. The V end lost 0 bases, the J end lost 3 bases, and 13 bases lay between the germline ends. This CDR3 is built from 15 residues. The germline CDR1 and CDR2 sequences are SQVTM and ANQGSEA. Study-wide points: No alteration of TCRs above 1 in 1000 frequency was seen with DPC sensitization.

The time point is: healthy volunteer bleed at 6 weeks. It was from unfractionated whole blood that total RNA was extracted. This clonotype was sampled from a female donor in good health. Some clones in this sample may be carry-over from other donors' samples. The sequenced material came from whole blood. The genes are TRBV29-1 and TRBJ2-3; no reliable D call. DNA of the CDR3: TGCAGCGTTGAAGAGGTTCCGGATACAACAGATACGCAGTATTTT. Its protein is CSVEEVPDTTDTQYF.